The entry that follows covers one T cell receptor (beta chain) sequence. This record belongs to a study of OX40 agonist ivuxolimab in advanced cancers. Study details: Patients were given ivuxolimab, an antibody that agonizes OX40 (CD134). Patients received intravenous ivuxolimab every 2 weeks at 0.01 to 10 mg/kg.

Systemic immunosuppression or a history of autoimmune disease excluded patients. This CDR3 has 15 residues. After removal of 6 bases from V and 0 bases from J, the junction contained 5 bases not matched to a gene. Germline values: CDR1 MNHEY, CDR2 SMNVEV (reference sequence). The data were produced by immunoSEQ multiplex PCR, yet TCRdb's version contains in-frame clones alone and is incomplete. The sample holds more than 80,000 clones; roughly 84% are singletons and the top ten take 0.72%. Sequenced material: CD4+ or CD8+ T cells sorted from blood, taken in a trial of the OX40 agonist ivuxolimab. The clonotype was recovered from an adult with an advanced solid tumor such as melanoma, head and neck, liver or kidney cancer. The chain couples TRBV27 to TRBJ1-2, with 9 bases matching TRBD1. The CDR3 DNA is TGTGCCAGCAGCCGGGACAGGGCTACTAACTATGGCTACACCTTC. It yields the protein CASSRDRATNYGYTF.